This T cell receptor beta chain was identified in a study of T cell responses to AZD1222 COVID-19 vaccine (dated by TCRdb to about 2021). General notes on the study: AZD1222 recipients whose second dose came at about 4 weeks and those whose second dose came at about 12 weeks were combined into one group, since spike-specific TCR depth and breadth did not differ between the two schedules. Trial participants were enrolled by age into 18-55, 56-69 and 70-plus year subgroups, with 148, 28 and 57 TCR-sequenced participants respectively. TCR sequencing covered fewer than 250 trial participants: nearly 210 given two doses of AZD1222 and approximately 26 given two doses of MenACWY control vaccine.

From its cysteine to its phenylalanine, the CDR3 spans 16 amino acids. Kept here is only the CDR3 DNA, which spans 48 bases and is read in frame from base 1. The germline V gene (reference sequence) yields LNHDA for CDR1 and SQIVND for CDR2. V was cut back by 5 bases and J by 3 bases, leaving a gap of 18 bases between them. Read against the paper, the sample's time point label means: baseline before first vaccination. Vaccinee samples were obtained from the UK trials COV001 and COV002, which included a single-blind randomized controlled phase 2/3 trial of AZD1222 (ChAdOx1 nCoV-19) in healthy adults. For TCRbeta chain sequencing, PBMC samples from trial participants were taken at day 0 and at day 28 after the second dose. The CDR3 regions of human TCRbeta chains were analyzed by immunosequencing. The authors' pipeline ran thus. Repertoire TCRs were checked for matches against a reference library of SARS-CoV-2-specific TCRs that had been generated using the MIRA antigen-specificity platform. Breadth was defined as the fraction of unique TCRs that were SARS-CoV-2-associated, and depth was defined as the fraction of total T cells that were SARS-CoV-2-associated. Each spike-specific TCR was assigned to its reactive spike region and to a CD4 or CD8 class using the MIRA data. Log10-transformed breadth and depth values were compared by one-way ANOVA with Sidak's multiple comparisons tests. Here the immuneACCESS table is served through TCRdb, limited to in-frame sequences with V and J called. Missing clones are a known gap in these copies; in checked studies unresolved V genes cover under half, and the rest lacks a known reason. That table furnishes V, J and clone size, whereas the DNA furnished D and trimming. For this sample the table gives about 130,000 clones, of which more than 70% were detected only once. The ten largest clones take up about 10% of the sample.

What the research found in general, with its limitations: Spike-specific TCR breadth and depth rose significantly after two AZD1222 doses compared with day 0 and with MenACWY recipients. Only six or seven AZD1222 recipients were SARS-CoV-2 seropositive at baseline, limiting conclusions about previously exposed vaccinees. Participants were mostly white British, with more females than males. The authors suggested clonal diversity may have been underestimated. CD4 TCRs associated with the vaccine covered the entire spike protein, and the dominant responses were in regions 160-218 and 743-854. Reportedly, almost half of the unique spike-specific TCRs recognized epitopes lying outside the regions that are mutated in the B.1.351 and B.1.1.7 variants. Because no day 14 peak-response samples were available, repertoires were characterized only after the peak T cell response. In the small 56-69-year group, the increase in depth fell short of significance, most likely because of low power.

Worth noting for this clone: No cognate antigen has been identified for it. Base qualities were left out, and no much larger clone turns up one base away.

The sequencing used peripheral blood, collected on day 0 of AZD1222 vaccination. The source is an adult in good health. This chain is built from TRBV19 and TRBJ2-3; a tentative D call is TRBD2 (5 bases match). This receptor has the CDR3 CASSWVTGKGTDTQYF. The DNA sequence reads TGTGCCAGTAGTTGGGTGACGGGGAAAGGGACAGATACGCAGTATTTT. Full variable domain (CDR3 extended with the reference TRBV19 and TRBJ2-3 proteins): DGGITQSPKYLFRKEGQNVTLSCEQNLNHDAMYWYRQDPGQGLRLIYYSQIVNDFQKGDIAEGYSVSREKKESFPLTVTSAQKNPTAFYLCASSWVTGKGTDTQYFGPGTRLTVL.